These 5 T cell receptor beta chains were sequenced from one sample in a study of cytotoxic CD8 clonotypes in ibrutinib-treated CLL. Clones were sequenced by immunoSEQ multiplex PCR, and TCRdb holds only the in-frame ones, with some missing. The data hold 150,000 to 200,000 clones, with around nine tenths observed a single time. The sequencing used PBMCs, collected at disease progression, from a patient treated with ibrutinib. The receptor source for this set is a human donor with chronic lymphocytic leukemia.

This sequence joins TRBV18 and TRBJ2-1, with 12 bases aligning to TRBD2. CDR3 size: 15 residues. Germline assignment: CDR1 KGHSH and CDR2 LQKENI. V shed 2 bases and J 7 bases; nucleotides not matched to a gene: 3. CDR3 amino acids: CASSPTGTSGNEQFF. The CDR3 DNA reads as TGTGCCAGCTCACCAACAGGGACTAGCGGGAATGAGCAGTTCTTC.

The genes are TRBV15 and TRBJ1-1; D is perhaps TRBD1 (6 bases). Between the trimmed V and J ends, which lost 3 bases and 7 bases, there was a span of 15 bases. Per the germline V gene, CDR1 is LNHNV and CDR2 is YYDKDF (reference sequence). The CDR3 length is 14 residues. CDR3 in amino acids: CATSSHRVGNEAFF. The CDR3 coding sequence is TGTGCCACCAGCAGTCACAGGGTAGGTAATGAAGCTTTCTTT. The complete variable domain, with remaining parts taken from reference TRBV15 and TRBJ1-1, reads DAMVIQNPRYQVTQFGKPVTLSCSQTLNHNVMYWYQQKSSQAPKLLFHYYDKDFNNEADTPDNFQSRRPNTSFCFLDIRSPGLGDTAMYLCATSSHRVGNEAFFGQGTRLTVV.

The chain is built from TRBV6-1 and TRBJ2-7; D not certain. The CDR3 totals 14 residues. In germline, CDR1 is MNHNS, CDR2 SASEGT. Trimming shortened V by 3 bases and J by 0 bases, and 9 bases separated the two germline ends. The chain's CDR3 is CASSETYNSYEQYF. The CDR3 coding sequence is TGTGCCAGCAGTGAGACATACAACTCCTACGAGCAGTACTTC.

The rearrangement uses TRBV11-2 and TRBJ2-3; 7 nucleotides align to TRBD2. The CDR3 covers 14 residues. V dropped 1 base and J dropped 6; count of bases not matched to a gene: 4. Per the germline V gene, CDR1 is SGHAT and CDR2 is FQNNGV. The chain's CDR3 is CASSLGGSMDTQYF. Here the CDR3 DNA reads TGTGCCAGCAGCTTAGGCGGGAGCATGGATACGCAGTATTTT. Using reference TRBV11-2 and TRBJ2-3 for the parts outside the CDR3, the full variable domain is EAGVAQSPRYKIIEKRQSVAFWCNPISGHATLYWYQQILGQGPKLLIQFQNNGVVDDSQLPKDRFSAERLKGVDSTLKIQPAKLEDSAVYLCASSLGGSMDTQYFGPGTRLTVL.

The CDR3 loop reads CTSSQKKRERVYEQYF. CDR3 coding DNA: TGCACCAGCAGCCAAAAAAAGCGGGAGCGTGTTTACGAGCAGTACTTC. The V and J genes are TRBV1 and TRBJ2-7; TRBD2, as called in the table, went unchecked against the DNA. TRBV1 is annotated as a pseudogene. There are 16 residues in the CDR3.